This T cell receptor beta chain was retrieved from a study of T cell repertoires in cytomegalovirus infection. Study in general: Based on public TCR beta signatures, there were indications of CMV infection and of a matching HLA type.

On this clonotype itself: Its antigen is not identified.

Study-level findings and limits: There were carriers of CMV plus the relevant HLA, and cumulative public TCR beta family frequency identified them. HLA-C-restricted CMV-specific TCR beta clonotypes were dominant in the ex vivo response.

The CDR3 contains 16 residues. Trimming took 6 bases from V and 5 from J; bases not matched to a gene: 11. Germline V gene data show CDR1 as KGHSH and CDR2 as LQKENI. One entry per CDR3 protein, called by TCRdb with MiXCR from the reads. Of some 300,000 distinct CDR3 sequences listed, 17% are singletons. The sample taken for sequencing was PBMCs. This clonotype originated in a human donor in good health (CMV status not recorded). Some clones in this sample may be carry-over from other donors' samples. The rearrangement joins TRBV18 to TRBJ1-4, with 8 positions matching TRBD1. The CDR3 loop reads CASSLRDRGQNEKLFF. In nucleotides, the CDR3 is TGTGCCAGCTCTCTCCGCGACAGGGGACAGAATGAAAAACTGTTTTTT.